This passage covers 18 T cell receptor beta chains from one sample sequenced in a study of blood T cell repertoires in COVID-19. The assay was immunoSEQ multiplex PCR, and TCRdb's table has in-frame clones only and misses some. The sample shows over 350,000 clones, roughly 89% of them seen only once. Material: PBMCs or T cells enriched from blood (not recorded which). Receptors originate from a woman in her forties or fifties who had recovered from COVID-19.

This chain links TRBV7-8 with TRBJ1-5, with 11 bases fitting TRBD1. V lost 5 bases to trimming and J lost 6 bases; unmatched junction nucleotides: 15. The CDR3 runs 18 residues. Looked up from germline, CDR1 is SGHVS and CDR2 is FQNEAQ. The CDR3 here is CASSPSTDRGHSSQPQHF. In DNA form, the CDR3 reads TGTGCCAGCAGCCCATCTACGGACAGGGGGCACTCAAGTCAGCCCCAGCATTTT.

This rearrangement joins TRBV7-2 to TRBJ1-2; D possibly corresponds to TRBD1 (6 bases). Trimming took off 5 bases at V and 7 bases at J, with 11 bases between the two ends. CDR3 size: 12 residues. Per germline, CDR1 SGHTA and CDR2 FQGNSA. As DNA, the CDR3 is TGTGCCAGCAGCATAAGGGGGGGTGGCTACACCTTC. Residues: CASSIRGGGYTF.

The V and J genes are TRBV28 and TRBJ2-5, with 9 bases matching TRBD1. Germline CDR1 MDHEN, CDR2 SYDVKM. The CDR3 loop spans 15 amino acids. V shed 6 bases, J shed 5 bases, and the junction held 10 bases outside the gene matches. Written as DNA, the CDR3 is TGTGCCAGCAGACCCCTAACAGGGGGCGGTGAGACCCAGTACTTC. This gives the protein CASRPLTGGGETQYF. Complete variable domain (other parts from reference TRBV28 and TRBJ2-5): DVKVTQSSRYLVKRTGEKVFLECVQDMDHENMFWYRQDPGLGLRLIYFSYDVKMKEKGDIPEGYSVSREKKERFSLILESASTNQTSMYLCASRPLTGGGETQYFGPGTRLLVL.

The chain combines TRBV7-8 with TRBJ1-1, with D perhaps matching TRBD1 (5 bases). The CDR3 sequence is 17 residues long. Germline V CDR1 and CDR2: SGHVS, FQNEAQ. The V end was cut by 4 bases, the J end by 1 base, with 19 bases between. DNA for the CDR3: TGTGCCAGCAGCTCACATACAGGAACCCAAAGGAACACTGAAGCTTTCTTT. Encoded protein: CASSSHTGTQRNTEAFF.

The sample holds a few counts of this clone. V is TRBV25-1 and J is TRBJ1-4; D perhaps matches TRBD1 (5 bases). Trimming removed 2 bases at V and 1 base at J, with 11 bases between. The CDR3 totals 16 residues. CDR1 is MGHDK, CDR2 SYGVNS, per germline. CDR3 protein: CASSEGGGRTNEKLFF. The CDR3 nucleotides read TGTGCCAGCAGTGAAGGGGGGGGACGAACTAATGAAAAACTGTTTTTT.

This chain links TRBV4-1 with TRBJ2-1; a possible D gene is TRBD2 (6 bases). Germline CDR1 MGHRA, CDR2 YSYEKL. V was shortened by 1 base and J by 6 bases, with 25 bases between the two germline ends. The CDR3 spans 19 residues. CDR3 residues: CASSQGFVPGRMLSNEQFF. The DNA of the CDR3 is TGCGCCAGCAGCCAAGGATTCGTGCCGGGGAGGATGTTAAGCAATGAGCAGTTCTTC.

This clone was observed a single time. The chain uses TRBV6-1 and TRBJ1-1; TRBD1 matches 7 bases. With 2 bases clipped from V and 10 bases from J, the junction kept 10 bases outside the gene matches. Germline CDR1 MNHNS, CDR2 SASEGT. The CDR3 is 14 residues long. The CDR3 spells CASSENIPQGSAFF. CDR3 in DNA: TGTGCCAGCAGTGAAAATATACCACAGGGGTCAGCTTTCTTT.

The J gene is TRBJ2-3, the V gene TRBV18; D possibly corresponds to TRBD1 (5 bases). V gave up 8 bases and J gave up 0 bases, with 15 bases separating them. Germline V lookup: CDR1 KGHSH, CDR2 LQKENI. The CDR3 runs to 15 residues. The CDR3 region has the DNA TGTGCCAGCCATCAGGGCAACCCTAGCACAGATACGCAGTATTTT. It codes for CASHQGNPSTDTQYF.

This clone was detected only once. CDR3 protein: CAISESDRVSPLHF. Written as DNA, the CDR3 is TGTGCCATCAGTGAGTCCGACAGGGTTTCACCCCTCCACTTT. The gene calls are TRBV10-3 and TRBJ1-6; 7 nucleotides match TRBD1. The CDR3 extends over 14 amino acids. Per the germline V gene, CDR1 is ENHRY and CDR2 is SYGVKD. The J segment lost 9 bases and the V segment lost 0 bases, leaving 2 bases of the junction unmatched.

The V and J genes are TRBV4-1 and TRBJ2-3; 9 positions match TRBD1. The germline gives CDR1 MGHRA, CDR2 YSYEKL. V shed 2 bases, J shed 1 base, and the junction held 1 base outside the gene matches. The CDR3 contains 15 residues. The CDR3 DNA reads TGCGCCAGCAGCCAAAGACAGGGGGGCACAGATACGCAGTATTTT. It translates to CASSQRQGGTDTQYF.

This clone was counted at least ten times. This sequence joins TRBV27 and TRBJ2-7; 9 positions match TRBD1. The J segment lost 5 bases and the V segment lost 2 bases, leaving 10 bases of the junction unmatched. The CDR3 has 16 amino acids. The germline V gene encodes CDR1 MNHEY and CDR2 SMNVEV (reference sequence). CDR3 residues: CASSLNLGTGFHEQYF. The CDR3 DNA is TGTGCCAGCAGTTTAAATCTCGGGACAGGGTTCCACGAGCAGTACTTC.

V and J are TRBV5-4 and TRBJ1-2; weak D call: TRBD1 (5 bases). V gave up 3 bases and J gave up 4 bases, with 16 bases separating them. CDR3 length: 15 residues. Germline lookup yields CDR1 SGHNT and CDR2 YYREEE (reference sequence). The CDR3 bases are TGTGCCAGCAGCTCCACGCAGGGCTCCCTCTATGGCTACACCTTC. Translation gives CASSSTQGSLYGYTF.

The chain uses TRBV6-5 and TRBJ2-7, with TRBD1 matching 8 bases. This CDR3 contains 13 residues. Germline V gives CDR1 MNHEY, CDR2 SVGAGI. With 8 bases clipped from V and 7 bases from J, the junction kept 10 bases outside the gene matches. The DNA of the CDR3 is TGTGCCAGCCCCCAGGACAGGGAGTCAGAGCAGTACTTC. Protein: CASPQDRESEQYF.

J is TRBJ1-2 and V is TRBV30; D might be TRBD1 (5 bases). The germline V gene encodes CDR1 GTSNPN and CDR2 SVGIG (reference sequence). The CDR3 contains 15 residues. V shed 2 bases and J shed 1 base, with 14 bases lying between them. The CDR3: CAWSLNRKINYGYTF. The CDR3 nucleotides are TGTGCCTGGAGTCTGAACAGGAAAATTAACTATGGCTACACCTTC.

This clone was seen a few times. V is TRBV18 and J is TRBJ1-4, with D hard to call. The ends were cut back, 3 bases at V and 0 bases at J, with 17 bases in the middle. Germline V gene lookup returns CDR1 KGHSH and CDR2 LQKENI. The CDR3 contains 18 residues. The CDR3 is CASSPRAARTATNEKLFF. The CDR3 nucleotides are TGTGCCAGCTCACCCCGTGCAGCCAGGACTGCAACTAATGAAAAACTGTTTTTT.

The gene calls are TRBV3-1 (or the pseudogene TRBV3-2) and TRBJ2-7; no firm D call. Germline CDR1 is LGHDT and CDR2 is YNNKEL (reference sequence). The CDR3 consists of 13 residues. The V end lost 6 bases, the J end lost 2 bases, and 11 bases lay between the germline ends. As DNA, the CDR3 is TGTGCCAGCAGTTACGACTTCACCTACGAGCAGTACTTC. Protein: CASSYDFTYEQYF.

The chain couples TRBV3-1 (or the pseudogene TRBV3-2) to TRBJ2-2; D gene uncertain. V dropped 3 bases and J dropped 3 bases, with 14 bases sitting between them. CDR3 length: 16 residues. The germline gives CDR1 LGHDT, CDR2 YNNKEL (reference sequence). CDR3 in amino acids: CASSQHSGRDTGELFF. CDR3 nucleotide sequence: TGTGCCAGCAGCCAGCACTCTGGCCGGGACACCGGGGAGCTGTTTTTT.

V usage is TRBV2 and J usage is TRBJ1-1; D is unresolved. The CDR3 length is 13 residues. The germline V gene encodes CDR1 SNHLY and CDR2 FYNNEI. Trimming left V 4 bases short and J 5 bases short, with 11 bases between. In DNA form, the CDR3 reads TGTGCCAGCAGTGGCTCTCTAGGAACTGAAGCTTTCTTT. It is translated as CASSGSLGTEAFF.